The following is a T cell receptor beta chain sequence with its context. Its antigen remains unknown. These data belong to a study of monozygotic twins with inflammatory bowel disease. Regarding the study as a whole: Comparison of concordant versus discordant twins revealed no difference in repertoire similarity, possibly due to limited power.

CDR1 is MNHEY and CDR2 is SVGAGI in the germline V gene. The CDR3 is made up of 18 amino acids. Using TCRalpha and TCRbeta cDNA, the researchers carried out two nested PCRs that lasted approximately 16 and 10 cycles. TCRdb re-called the 5' RACE reads; every CDR3 protein appears as one record, without DNA. This sample's table reports around 450,000 distinct CDR3 sequences. The chain joins TRBV6-5 to TRBJ2-1; as DNA is missing, the TRBD1 call by TCRdb cannot be tested. Sequenced: blood. The TCR comes from a human donor with ulcerative colitis or Crohn's disease, or a healthy co-twin of an affected twin (not recorded which). The CDR3 spells CASSYRPGGLGGRNEQFF.